The 20 T cell receptor beta chains below were found in one sample sequenced in a study of CXCR3-negative and CXCR3-positive naive CD8 T cells. Study-level results: For CXCR3-positive naive cells, TRB CDR3s were more hydrophobic than those of CXCR3-negative naive cells.

The libraries of TRB cDNA were constructed through 5' RACE using UMI labels. TCRdb re-called the 5' RACE reads and catalogs CDR3 proteins one per entry, DNA excluded. Its listing shows around 88,000 distinct CDR3 sequences. The antigens of these receptors remain unknown. Source material: naive CXCR3+ CD8+ T cells from blood. Specified subset: CD45RO-CCR7+CD27+CD95- naive CD8+ T cells expressing CXCR3 (TNR3+). The source of these receptors is a human donor in good health. Some clones in this sample may be carry-over from other donors' samples.

V is TRBV29-1 and J is TRBJ2-7; the D call from TCRdb, TRBD1, cannot be confirmed without DNA. CDR1 and CDR2 from the germline V gene are SQVTM and ANQGSEA. The CDR3 loop spans 13 amino acids. CDR3 protein: CSVGLLGTYEQYF.

The chain has TRBV6-2 or TRBV6-3 and TRBJ2-1; TCRdb's D gene call, TRBD1, goes unchecked for lack of DNA. CDR1 and CDR2 (germline): MNHEY, SVGEGT. The CDR3 extends over 13 amino acids. The CDR3 protein is CASRRDTSNEQIF.

The chain uses TRBV14 and TRBJ2-7; TCRdb selects TRBD1, and the lack of DNA leaves this call unchecked. This CDR3 has 14 residues. Germline V CDR1 and CDR2: SGHDN, FVKESK. CDR3: CASSRGGVSYEQYF. Combining the CDR3 with reference TRBV14 and TRBJ2-7 gives the whole variable domain EAGVTQFPSHSVIEKGQTVTLRCDPISGHDNLYWYRRVMGKEIKFLLHFVKESKQDESGMPNNRFLAERTGGTYSTLKVQPAELEDSGVYFCASSRGGVSYEQYFGPGTRLTVT.

The chain uses TRBV3-1 and TRBJ2-5; TCRdb reports TRBD1, a call that lacks DNA to check it against. Germline V gene lookup returns CDR1 LGHDT and CDR2 YNNKEL (reference sequence). The length of the CDR3 is 19 residues. The chain's CDR3 is CASRDGAFRGNGKQETQYF.

This chain uses TRBV29-1 with TRBJ2-7. This CDR3 comprises 13 residues. Germline assignment: CDR1 SQVTM and CDR2 ANQGSEA. The CDR3 here is CSVVFDSVYEQYF.

The V and J genes are TRBV29-1 and TRBJ2-7. The germline V gene has CDR1 SQVTM and CDR2 ANQGSEA. This CDR3 comprises 13 residues. The CDR3 protein is CSVDSTESYEQYF.

This chain connects TRBV29-1 to TRBJ2-7; TCRdb gives TRBD1 as the D gene, but with no DNA this cannot be confirmed. The CDR3 spans 15 residues. CDR1 and CDR2 from the germline V gene are SQVTM and ANQGSEA. The CDR3 reads CSVEDLGQGNHEQYF.

J is TRBJ2-7 and V is TRBV2. The V gene's germline CDR1 is SNHLY and CDR2 FYNNEI. The CDR3 totals 14 residues. CDR3 residues: CASSEYALNYEQYF.

The chain carries TRBV5-1 and TRBJ2-7; the TCRdb call, TRBD2, lacks DNA for checking. Germline V CDR1 and CDR2: SGHRS, YFSETQ. This CDR3 spans 15 amino acids. The chain's CDR3 is CASSLDLGPPYEQYF.

This chain joins TRBV7-9 and TRBJ2-7; the D call of TRBD1 rests on TCRdb alone, since no DNA is present to check it. Germline V CDR1 and CDR2: SEHNR, FQNEAQ (reference sequence). The CDR3 extends over 14 amino acids. CDR3 loop: CASSPQTGHYEQYF.

The CDR3 is CASSPRQGTGELFF. V and J are TRBV12-3 or TRBV12-4 and TRBJ2-2; without DNA, the TCRdb call of TRBD1 cannot be checked. This CDR3 is 14 amino acids long.

This chain's CDR3 is CAISDPAGQETQYF. This sequence joins TRBV10-3 and TRBJ2-5; there is no DNA to check the TCRdb D call of TRBD1. This CDR3 is built from 14 residues. The germline V gene encodes CDR1 ENHRY and CDR2 SYGVKD.

J is TRBJ1-1 and V is TRBV7-9; TCRdb's D gene call, TRBD1, goes unchecked for lack of DNA. CDR1 and CDR2 from the germline V gene are SEHNR and FQNEAQ (reference sequence). There are 12 residues in the CDR3. The chain's CDR3 is CASRQANTEAFF.

This CDR3 is CASSMGTGYSTEQYF. The V call is TRBV19, the J call TRBJ2-7; TCRdb's D call, TRBD1, is unchecked because there is no DNA. This CDR3 spans 15 amino acids. The germline V gene encodes CDR1 LNHDA and CDR2 SQIVND (reference sequence).

The chain couples TRBV27 to TRBJ1-1; lacking DNA, the TRBD1 call made by TCRdb goes unchecked. The CDR3 covers 13 residues. Germline loops: CDR1 MNHEY, CDR2 SMNVEV (reference sequence). This CDR3 is CASSPQGNTEAFF.

The CDR3 spells CASSLGIGYQETQYF. The gene calls are TRBV3-1 and TRBJ2-5. The CDR3 runs to 15 residues. The germline V gene has CDR1 LGHDT and CDR2 YNNKEL (reference sequence).

CDR3 sequence reads: CASSSEKETQYF. This sequence joins TRBV7-9 and TRBJ2-5. The CDR3 runs 12 residues. Germline V gene lookup returns CDR1 SEHNR and CDR2 FQNEAQ (reference sequence).

This chain connects TRBV20-1 to TRBJ2-5; TCRdb indicates TRBD2, and absent DNA this call remains unverified. The CDR3 is 17 residues long. CDR1 DFQATT and CDR2 SNEGSKA come from the germline V gene (reference sequence). CDR3 sequence reads: CSARKPFRAGPQETQYF.

The chain recombines TRBV19 with TRBJ2-1. Germline assignment: CDR1 LNHDA and CDR2 SQIVND (reference sequence). CDR3 length: 15 amino acids. The CDR3 loop is CASSIVDSSVDEQFF. Full variable domain (rest looked up from reference TRBV19 and TRBJ2-1): DGGITQSPKYLFRKEGQNVTLSCEQNLNHDAMYWYRQDPGQGLRLIYYSQIVNDFQKGDIAEGYSVSREKKESFPLTVTSAQKNPTAFYLCASSIVDSSVDEQFFGPGTRLTVL.

The V and J genes are TRBV18 and TRBJ2-6. The CDR3 is made up of 17 amino acids. Germline values: CDR1 KGHSH, CDR2 LQKENI. CDR3 protein: CASSPEAVSSGANVLTF.